These 7 T cell receptor beta chains share one sample of origin, sequenced in a study of cytomegalovirus exposure and HLA in healthy donors. Vbeta (60) and Jbeta (13) primers were used in the PCR. The assay was immunoSEQ multiplex PCR, and TCRdb's table has in-frame clones only and misses some. The sample lists 100,000 to 140,000 clones, roughly 80% occurring once. The sample comprised PBMCs. These receptors were taken from a man aged 25-45 years in good health and CMV-seronegative.

This clone was seen a few times. V is TRBV6-5 and J is TRBJ2-7; 9 positions match TRBD1. Germline trimming cut 1 base from V and 4 bases from J; bases unmatched to any gene: 8. The germline gives CDR1 MNHEY, CDR2 SVGAGI. The CDR3 covers 16 residues. CDR3 coding DNA: TGTGCCAGCAGTTACTATGGGACAGGGAGAAGGTACGAGCAGTACTTC. Translated, it gives CASSYYGTGRRYEQYF.

The V gene is TRBV29-1, the J gene TRBJ1-4; 7 nucleotides match TRBD1. The CDR3 consists of 14 residues. Germline V gene data show CDR1 as SQVTM and CDR2 as ANQGSEA. V lost 3 bases, J lost 7 bases, and 8 bases stayed unmatched. CDR3 region: CSVDRQGVGEKLFF. CDR3 sequence (DNA): TGCAGCGTTGATCGACAGGGTGTTGGTGAAAAACTGTTTTTT. Drawing the rest from reference TRBV29-1 and TRBJ1-4, the complete variable domain is SAVISQKPSRDICQRGTSLTIQCQVDSQVTMMFWYRQQPGQSLTLIATANQGSEATYESGFVIDKFPISRPNLTFSTLTVSNMSPEDSSIYLCSVDRQGVGEKLFFGSGTQLSVL.

The chain couples TRBV28 to TRBJ2-1; TRBD2 aligns across 7 bases. V trimming: 5 bases; J trimming: 10 bases; junction bases outside the gene matches: 5. The germline CDR1 and CDR2 sequences are MDHEN and SYDVKM. CDR3 length: 12 amino acids. Here the CDR3 DNA reads TGTGCCAGCAGTCTACTGCGGGGGGAGCAGTTCTTC. This gives the protein CASSLLRGEQFF.

This chain's CDR3 is CAWSRGGSNEKLFF. The CDR3, as DNA: TGTGCCTGGAGTAGAGGAGGGTCTAATGAAAAACTGTTTTTT. V gene TRBV30 combines with J gene TRBJ1-4; the D is unclear. The CDR3 contains 14 residues. The germline gives CDR1 GTSNPN, CDR2 SVGIG (reference sequence). The V gene lost 2 bases and the J gene lost 3 bases, with 10 bases spanning the gap. The complete variable domain, with remaining parts taken from reference TRBV30 and TRBJ1-4, reads SQTIHQWPATLVQPVGSPLSLECTVEGTSNPNLYWYRQAAGRGLQLLFYSVGIGQISSEVPQNLSASRPQDRQFILSSKKLLLSDSGFYLCAWSRGGSNEKLFFGSGTQLSVL.

Points on this clone: One end of the junction varies from germline; a read error may be responsible. This chain joins TRBV30 and TRBJ2-5, with D uncertain. The CDR3 is made up of 12 amino acids. CDR1 is GTSNPN and CDR2 is SVGIG in the germline V gene (reference sequence). The CDR3 nucleotides read TGTGCCTGGAGTGGATGGCAAGAGGCCCAGTACTTC. This sequence encodes CAWSGWQEAQYF.

V gene TRBV9 combines with J gene TRBJ2-7; 8 bases fit TRBD2. Germline lookup yields CDR1 SGDLS and CDR2 YYNGEE. This CDR3 comprises 15 residues. The V segment lost 0 bases and the J segment 4 bases; nucleotides outside the gene matches: 6. The CDR3 sequence is CASSVGAGGTYEQYF. DNA of the CDR3: TGTGCCAGCAGCGTAGGGGCGGGGGGAACTTACGAGCAGTACTTC.

The chain combines TRBV6-4 with TRBJ1-1; 9 nucleotides match TRBD1. Per germline, CDR1 MRHNA and CDR2 SNTAGT. The V gene end was trimmed by 4 bases and the J gene end by 6 bases; junction bases not matched to a gene: 9. This CDR3 spans 15 amino acids. CDR3 nucleotide sequence: TGTGCCAGCAGTGCCTCGGACAGGGGCTTATCTGAAGCTTTCTTT. Protein sequence: CASSASDRGLSEAFF.